Described below is a single TCR beta chain sequence and its context. The data were taken from a study of blood T cell repertoires in COVID-19. Across the whole study: The analysed material was cDNA or gDNA that came from T cells, B-cell-depleted T cells, or PBMCs.

Sequencing used immunoSEQ multiplex PCR; TCRdb keeps in-frame clones, though not all of them. Among around 180,000 clones listed, approximately 85% were seen once. Specimen: peripheral blood. The sequence derives from a woman older than 75 with acute or convalescent COVID-19.

The CDR3 loop reads CASSWTGLGTTEAFF. The CDR3 DNA is TGTGCCAGCAGCTGGACAGGGTTGGGCACCACTGAAGCTTTCTTT. This chain joins TRBV5-5 and TRBJ1-1; 8 nucleotides match TRBD1. The CDR3 spans 15 residues. Germline loops: CDR1 SGHKS, CDR2 YYEKEE (reference sequence). Unmatched junction bases numbered 8, after V lost 3 bases and J lost 4 bases.